This TCR beta chain was found in a study of shared clonotypes between healthy human individuals. The study, taken as a whole, reports: Richness estimates generally favored naive over memory subsets.

This clone has a single count. Its specificity is not known. One end of the junction is discordant with germline, which a read error may explain. Investigators divided CD4+ cells into CD45RA+ naive and CD45RA-negative memory subsets. The repertoire was sequenced with immunoSEQ multiplex PCR; TCRdb's copy has only in-frame clones and lacks some. The sample has around 2.5 million clones, 90% to 95% seen once. The receptor was isolated from a young man in good health. Some clones in this sample may be carry-over from other donors' samples. Sequencing input: naive CD4+ T cells from PBMCs. The subset was: CD45RA+ positively selected.

This CDR3 is CASSPLGRGEAQYF. The CDR3 DNA is TGTGCCAGCAGTCCCCTGGGACGGGGAGAGGCCCAGTACTTC. The chain has TRBV28 and TRBJ2-5; D tentatively reads TRBD1 or TRBD2 (5 bases each). CDR1 is MDHEN, CDR2 SYDVKM, per germline. The CDR3 consists of 14 residues. The full variable domain, completed using reference TRBV28 and TRBJ2-5, is DVKVTQSSRYLVKRTGEKVFLECVQDMDHENMFWYRQDPGLGLRLIYFSYDVKMKEKGDIPEGYSVSREKKERFSLILESASTNQTSMYLCASSPLGRGEAQYFGPGTRLLVL.